These T cell receptor beta chains were read from a single sample in a study of B cell selection in AIRE deficiency. Using immunoSEQ multiplex PCR, the repertoire was profiled, and TCRdb retains in-frame clones only, with some absent. The sample includes around 20,000 clones, approximately 94% of them seen just once. The material sequenced was Tregs sorted from PBMCs. All receptors come from a human donor with AIRE deficiency. CDR3s include the opening cysteine and the closing phenylalanine or tryptophan. The D gene is left open where the match is weak.

j_call	d_call	v_call	cdr3_aa	cdr3_nt
TRBJ2-3	.	TRBV11-2	CASSADLRRTDTQYF	TGTGCCAGCAGCGCGGACCTTCGGCGCACAGATACGCAGTATTTT
TRBJ2-2	TRBD2	TRBV5-1	CASSWGLAENTGELFF	TGCGCCAGCAGCTGGGGACTAGCGGAGAACACCGGGGAGCTGTTTTTT
TRBJ2-1	TRBD1	TRBV29-1	CSVPRTGTGFSPFF	TGCAGCGTCCCCAGGACCGGGACAGGGTTTAGTCCGTTCTTC
TRBJ1-5	.	TRBV5-6	CASSLAVTNQPQHF	TGTGCCAGCAGCTTGGCAGTGACCAATCAGCCCCAGCATTTT
TRBJ2-7	.	TRBV2	CASSGPGVGEQYF	TGTGCCAGCAGTGGACCGGGAGTCGGAGAACAGTACTTC
TRBJ2-1	.	TRBV11-3	CASSSRAGHNEQFF	TGTGCCAGCAGCTCCCGGGCGGGGCACAATGAGCAGTTCTTC
TRBJ1-1	.	TRBV28	CASNLRGAGSTEAFF	TGTGCCAGCAACTTAAGGGGGGCAGGGAGCACTGAAGCTTTCTTT
TRBJ2-1	.	TRBV4-2	CASSPKRNEQFF	TGTGCCAGCAGCCCAAAGCGGAATGAGCAGTTCTTC
TRBJ1-2	TRBD1	TRBV18	CASSPGTAEGYTF	TGTGCCAGCTCACCGGGGACAGCCGAGGGCTACACCTTC
TRBJ1-4	.	TRBV29-1	CSVALDEKLFF	TGCAGCGTTGCACTGGATGAAAAACTGTTTTTT
TRBJ2-4	.	TRBV5-1	CASKENIQYF	TGCGCCAGCAAAGAAAACATTCAGTACTTC
TRBJ2-3	.	TRBV9	CASSVGSTDTQYF	TGTGCCAGCAGCGTAGGGAGCACAGATACGCAGTATTTT
TRBJ2-5	.	TRBV5-1	CASSSIGTFQETQYF	TGCGCCAGCAGCTCAATAGGGACTTTCCAAGAGACCCAGTACTTC
TRBJ2-5	.	TRBV7-2	CASSSYGLPETQYF	TGTGCCAGCAGCTCGTACGGGCTGCCAGAGACCCAGTACTTC
TRBJ2-3	.	TRBV7-3	CASSSGLNTDTQYF	TGTGCCAGCAGCTCAGGACTTAACACAGATACGCAGTATTTT
TRBJ2-7	.	TRBV7-2	CASSFLMGDTYEQYF	TGTGCCAGCAGCTTCCTCATGGGGGACACCTACGAGCAGTACTTC
TRBJ1-6	.	TRBV5-1	CASSEGTHRESPLHF	TGCGCCAGCAGCGAAGGGACACACCGGGAATCACCCCTCCACTTT
TRBJ1-2	.	TRBV9	CASSVTGTDYGYTF	TGTGCCAGCAGCGTAACAGGGACCGACTATGGCTACACCTTC
TRBJ2-5	.	TRBV28	CASSFGQGGETQYF	TGTGCCAGCAGTTTTGGACAGGGAGGGGAGACCCAGTACTTC
TRBJ2-1	.	TRBV11-3	CASNEWGASSYNEQFF	TGTGCCAGCAACGAATGGGGAGCTAGCTCCTACAATGAGCAGTTCTTC
TRBJ2-3	TRBD2	TRBV5-4	CASSAGISGSSDTQYF	TGTGCCAGCAGCGCGGGAATTAGCGGGTCCTCAGATACGCAGTATTTT
TRBJ1-2	.	TRBV11-2	CASSLAGGSNYGYTF	TGTGCCAGCAGCTTAGCCGGGGGGTCTAACTATGGCTACACCTTC
TRBJ2-7	.	TRBV11-1	CASSLSASSYEQYF	TGTGCCAGCAGCTTATCAGCTAGCAGTTACGAGCAGTACTTC
TRBJ1-3	.	TRBV11-3	CASSTDANSGNTIYF	TGTGCCAGCAGCACCGATGCCAACTCTGGAAACACCATATATTTT